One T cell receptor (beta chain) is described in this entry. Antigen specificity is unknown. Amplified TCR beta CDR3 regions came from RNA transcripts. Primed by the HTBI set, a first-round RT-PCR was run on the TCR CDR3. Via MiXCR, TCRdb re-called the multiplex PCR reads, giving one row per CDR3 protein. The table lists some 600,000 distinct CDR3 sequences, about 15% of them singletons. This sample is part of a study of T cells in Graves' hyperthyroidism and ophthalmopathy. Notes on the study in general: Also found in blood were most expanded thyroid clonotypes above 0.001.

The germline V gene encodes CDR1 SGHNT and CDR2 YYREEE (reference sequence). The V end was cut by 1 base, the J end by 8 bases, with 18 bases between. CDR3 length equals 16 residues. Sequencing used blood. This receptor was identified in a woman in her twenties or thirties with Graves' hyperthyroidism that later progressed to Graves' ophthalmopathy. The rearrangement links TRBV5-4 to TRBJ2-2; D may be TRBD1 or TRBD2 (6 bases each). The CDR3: CASSLRASGARGELFF. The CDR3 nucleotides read TGTGCCAGCAGCTTGAGGGCTTCGGGGGCGCGAGGGGAGCTGTTTTTT.